These 15 T cell receptor beta chains originate from one sample sequenced in a study of somatic mutations in cytotoxic T cells in rheumatoid arthritis. Generated by immunoSEQ multiplex PCR, the TCRdb table keeps only in-frame clones and is missing some. Of 4,200 or so clones listed, roughly nine tenths are singletons. The sample was CD8+ T cells sorted from blood. These receptor sequences come from a woman aged 70-85 years with rheumatoid arthritis.

The rearrangement joins TRBV7-2 to TRBJ2-7, with D tentatively TRBD1 (6 bases). V was clipped by 2 bases and J by 2 bases, with 10 bases between them. The CDR3 length is 14 residues. Germline values: CDR1 SGHTA, CDR2 FQGNSA. The CDR3 region is CASSLRDNAYEQYF. CDR3 coding DNA: TGTGCCAGCAGCTTAAGGGACAATGCCTACGAGCAGTACTTC. Using reference TRBV7-2 and TRBJ2-7 for the parts outside the CDR3, the full variable domain is GAGVSQSPSNKVTEKGKDVELRCDPISGHTALYWYRQSLGQGLEFLIYFQGNSAPDKSGLPSDRFSAERTGGSVSTLTIQRTQQEDSAVYLCASSLRDNAYEQYFGPGTRLTVT.

The DNA for the CDR3 is TGTGCCAGCAGCTTAGATTTGGACAGGGCGAACTCCTACGAGCAGTACTTC. Protein: CASSLDLDRANSYEQYF. This chain uses TRBV11-3 with TRBJ2-5; 8 bases map to TRBD1. The DNA end is more similar to TRBJ2-7, so the J call may be wrong. The CDR3 is 17 residues long. The germline CDR1 and CDR2 sequences are SGHNT and YENEEA.

This rearrangement joins TRBV6-1 to TRBJ1-2, with D hard to call. Per germline, CDR1 MNHNS and CDR2 SASEGT. The CDR3 has 15 residues. V was pared by 5 bases and J by 2 bases, with 15 bases between. DNA for the CDR3: TGTGCCAGCAGTTGGGTAAGGGAGACGAACTATGGCTACACCTTC. This sequence encodes CASSWVRETNYGYTF.

The chain employs TRBV6-5 and TRBJ2-2; D unresolved. This CDR3 contains 15 residues. V was trimmed by 2 bases and J by 5 bases, leaving 12 bases between them. CDR1 is MNHEY, CDR2 SVGAGI, per germline. The CDR3 protein is CASSYSRVGTGELFF. Here the CDR3 DNA reads TGTGCCAGCAGTTACAGCCGGGTTGGGACCGGGGAGCTGTTTTTT.

The rearrangement uses TRBV6-5 and TRBJ1-4; D call uncertain. CDR3 length: 14 residues. CDR1 and CDR2 from the germline V gene are MNHEY and SVGAGI. The ends were cut back, 0 bases at V and 7 bases at J, with 9 bases in the middle. The CDR3 nucleotides are TGTGCCAGCAGTTACTCTTTGGCGGGTGAAAAACTGTTTTTT. Protein: CASSYSLAGEKLFF.

The chain is built from TRBV5-4 and TRBJ2-7, with a possible D match to TRBD2 (6 bases). The CDR3 contains 14 residues. The V gene's germline CDR1 is SGHNT and CDR2 YYREEE (reference sequence). Trimming pared 3 bases from V and 3 bases from J, leaving 13 bases between. The CDR3 reads CASSSRDRDYEQYF. The CDR3 DNA is TGTGCCAGCAGCTCGCGGGACCGGGACTACGAGCAGTACTTC.

The CDR3 reads CASSPQIAGREQYF. The CDR3 bases are TGTGCCAGCAGTCCGCAAATAGCGGGAAGGGAGCAGTACTTC. The chain is built from TRBV27 and TRBJ2-7; 8 positions match TRBD2. Germline trimming cut 5 bases from V and 7 bases from J; bases unmatched to any gene: 10. The CDR3 consists of 14 residues. Germline CDR1 MNHEY, CDR2 SMNVEV (reference sequence).

This clone was seen a single time. The chain links TRBV5-6 to TRBJ2-7; TRBD2 aligns across 8 bases. Germline V gene lookup returns CDR1 SGHDT and CDR2 YYEEEE. V lost 1 base to trimming and J lost 1 base; unmatched junction nucleotides: 10. This CDR3 has 17 residues. CDR3 in amino acids: CASSLFYRRGVSYEQYF. Here the CDR3 DNA reads TGTGCCAGCAGCTTGTTCTATCGGCGGGGGGTTTCCTACGAGCAGTACTTC.

The genes are TRBV29-1 and TRBJ2-7; TRBD1 aligns across 8 bases. After removal of 3 bases from V and 4 bases from J, the junction contained 2 bases not matched to a gene. The CDR3 has 12 residues. CDR1 and CDR2 from the germline V gene are SQVTM and ANQGSEA. CDR3 DNA sequence: TGCAGCGTTGAGCAGGGGGCTTACGAGCAGTACTTC. Amino acids: CSVEQGAYEQYF.

There are a few counts of this clone. The rearrangement uses TRBV6-6 and TRBJ1-5; D might be TRBD1 (5 bases). Germline V CDR1 and CDR2: MNHNY, SVGAGI (reference sequence). This CDR3 is built from 16 residues. V dropped 11 bases and J dropped 6 bases, with 26 bases sitting between them. The CDR3 sequence is CADTLLPVDSRQPQHF. The CDR3 coding sequence is TGTGCCGACACCCTACTCCCCGTCGACAGTCGTCAGCCCCAGCATTTT.

The J gene is TRBJ1-5, the V gene TRBV6-6; D is possibly TRBD1 (5 bases). This CDR3 region has 13 residues. Germline CDR1 MNHNY, CDR2 SVGAGI (reference sequence). The germline V and J ends were trimmed by 5 bases and 0 bases, with 5 bases remaining between them. The CDR3 loop is CASSQGSNQPQHF. The CDR3 coding sequence is TGTGCCAGCAGTCAGGGTAGCAATCAGCCCCAGCATTTT.

The chain links TRBV27 to TRBJ2-1; 9 positions match TRBD2. The germline CDR1 and CDR2 sequences are MNHEY and SMNVEV (reference sequence). The V gene end was trimmed by 3 bases and the J gene end by 3 bases; junction bases not matched to a gene: 15. The length of the CDR3 is 19 residues. CDR3 protein: CASSFSSNFGGGDYNEQFF. The DNA of the CDR3 is TGTGCCAGCAGTTTTTCTAGTAATTTTGGCGGGGGGGACTACAATGAGCAGTTCTTC.

Of note for this clone: The junction departs from the called germline gene at one end, perhaps through a read error. Other DNA sequences in this specimen translate into the identical CDR3. V is TRBV15 and J is TRBJ2-3; 14 bases align to TRBD2. This CDR3 spans 18 amino acids. Germline CDR1 and CDR2: LNHNV and YYDKDF (reference sequence). CDR3 bases: TGCGCCACCAGCAGGGGACTAGCGGGGGTGGTTGACACAGATACGCAGTATTTT. The encoded protein is CATSRGLAGVVDTDTQYF. Full variable domain (remainder filled in from reference TRBV15 and TRBJ2-3): DAMVIQNPRYQVTQFGKPVTLSCSQTLNHNVMYWYQQKSSQAPKLLFHYYDKDFNNEADTPDNFQSRRPNTSFCFLDIRSPGLGDTAMYLCATSRGLAGVVDTDTQYFGPGTRLTVL.

This clone appeared once. This rearrangement joins TRBV7-2 to TRBJ2-1; 10 nucleotides align to TRBD2. The ends lost 4 bases at V and 2 bases at J; junction bases unmatched: 14. The CDR3 covers 19 residues. The germline CDR1 and CDR2 sequences are SGHTA and FQGNSA. CDR3 in amino acids: CASSSQGGTSAQPYNEQFF. DNA for the CDR3: TGTGCCAGCAGCTCCCAGGGGGGGACTAGCGCGCAACCCTACAATGAGCAGTTCTTC.

This chain uses TRBV5-1 with TRBJ2-7, with D possibly matching TRBD1 (6 bases). Trimming took 6 bases from V and 7 from J, leaving 23 bases between them. The CDR3 sequence is 15 residues long. Germline V gene data show CDR1 as SGHRS and CDR2 as YFSETQ. CDR3 region: CASTPDWDIIREQYF. CDR3 DNA sequence: TGCGCCAGCACCCCCGACTGGGACATAATACGGGAGCAGTACTTC.